A selection of T cell receptor beta chains follows, all from one sample in a study of cytomegalovirus exposure and HLA in healthy donors. TCRdb's table, derived via immunoSEQ multiplex PCR, lists solely in-frame clones and lacks some. Among over 100,000 clones listed, over 60% were seen once. Sample: PBMCs. These receptors originate from a woman in her late teens or twenties in good health and CMV-seropositive. Both conserved end residues are part of each CDR3. A D gene is named only where the DNA matches it firmly. Expanded clones are given a class, and other clones once, few, many or no size at all.

d_call: TRBD2; v_call: TRBV5-4; j_call: TRBJ2-3; clone_size: .; cdr3_nt: TGTGCCAGCAGCTTGGATAGCGGGGGCACAGATACGCAGTATTTT; cdr3_aa: CASSLDSGGTDTQYF
d_call: TRBD1; v_call: TRBV7-7; j_call: TRBJ2-7; clone_size: .; cdr3_nt: TGTGCTAGCAGCTTAGAGGCAGGGGGCTACGAGCAGTACTTC; cdr3_aa: CASSLEAGGYEQYF
d_call: .; v_call: TRBV25-1; j_call: TRBJ2-3; clone_size: once; cdr3_nt: TGTGCCAGCACCTCCCCCCGAGGGCGGAGGGGCGAGGATACGCAGTATTTT; cdr3_aa: CASTSPRGRRGEDTQYF
d_call: .; v_call: TRBV10-1; j_call: TRBJ2-6; clone_size: .; cdr3_nt: TGCGCCAGCAGTGTAAGTATAGAAAGTGCTGGGGCCAACGTCCTGACTTTC; cdr3_aa: CASSVSIESAGANVLTF
d_call: .; v_call: TRBV6-6; j_call: TRBJ2-1; clone_size: few; cdr3_nt: TGTGCCAGCAGTGCAGGGTCTCGTGAGCAGTTCTTC; cdr3_aa: CASSAGSREQFF
d_call: TRBD1; v_call: TRBV28; j_call: TRBJ1-5; clone_size: few; cdr3_nt: TGTGCCAGCACCGGACCAACCGGGACAGTCTATAGCAATCAGCCCCAGCATTTT; cdr3_aa: CASTGPTGTVYSNQPQHF
d_call: TRBD2; v_call: TRBV29-1; j_call: TRBJ2-1; clone_size: .; cdr3_nt: TGCAGCGCCGAGGCAGGCCCGGGACTAGCGGGAGGGTATGAGCAGTTCTTC; cdr3_aa: CSAEAGPGLAGGYEQFF
d_call: TRBD2; v_call: TRBV5-8; j_call: TRBJ2-3; clone_size: few; cdr3_nt: TGTGCCAGCAGCTGGGGACTAGCGGGAGAGATGGATACGCAGTATTTT; cdr3_aa: CASSWGLAGEMDTQYF
d_call: .; v_call: TRBV28; j_call: TRBJ2-5; clone_size: once; cdr3_nt: TGTGCCAGCAGCCTACGGGTCAAGCTCGGGGAGACCCAGTACTTC; cdr3_aa: CASSLRVKLGETQYF
d_call: .; v_call: TRBV6-5; j_call: TRBJ1-2; clone_size: .; cdr3_nt: TGTGCCAGCAGTTACGAAGGGGTAAAGGATGGCTACACCTTC; cdr3_aa: CASSYEGVKDGYTF
d_call: .; v_call: TRBV11-3; j_call: TRBJ2-7; clone_size: .; cdr3_nt: TGTGCCAGCAGTTTCCTAGGGGGGGACATCCCCCTCTACGAGCAGTACTTC; cdr3_aa: CASSFLGGDIPLYEQYF
d_call: .; v_call: TRBV18; j_call: TRBJ1-5; clone_size: .; cdr3_nt: TGTGCCAGCTCCGCACAGGAGTATCAGCCCCAGCATTTT; cdr3_aa: CASSAQEYQPQHF
d_call: .; v_call: TRBV15; j_call: TRBJ2-7; clone_size: once; cdr3_nt: TGTGCCACCAGCAGGGAAACAGGCAGGGGCGAGCAGTACTTC; cdr3_aa: CATSRETGRGEQYF
d_call: TRBD1; v_call: TRBV2; j_call: TRBJ2-5; clone_size: .; cdr3_nt: TGTGCCAGCAGTGATCCTTTTGCCCCGACAGGGGGCGATGAGACCCAGTACTTC; cdr3_aa: CASSDPFAPTGGDETQYF
d_call: TRBD2; v_call: TRBV25-1; j_call: TRBJ2-1; clone_size: once; cdr3_nt: TGTGCCAGCAGTGGGGGGGGAAATGAGCAGTTCTTC; cdr3_aa: CASSGGGNEQFF
d_call: .; v_call: TRBV2; j_call: TRBJ2-3; clone_size: once; cdr3_nt: TGTGCCAGCGGGGGGGCCAGACCCCAGGATACGCAGTATTTT; cdr3_aa: CASGGARPQDTQYF
d_call: TRBD2; v_call: TRBV27; j_call: TRBJ2-1; clone_size: few; cdr3_nt: TGTGCCAGCAGTTTACTAGCGGGAGATAATGGGAAATTCTTC; cdr3_aa: CASSLLAGDNGKFF
d_call: TRBD1; v_call: TRBV28; j_call: TRBJ1-1; clone_size: few; cdr3_nt: TGTGCCAGCAGTGGGACAGGGGGGAGGACTGAAGCTTTCTTT; cdr3_aa: CASSGTGGRTEAFF
d_call: TRBD1; v_call: TRBV18; j_call: TRBJ2-1; clone_size: .; cdr3_nt: TGTGCCAGCTCACCAATCACAGGGGCCGGTCACAATGAGCAGTTCTTC; cdr3_aa: CASSPITGAGHNEQFF
d_call: .; v_call: TRBV7-9; j_call: TRBJ2-7; clone_size: .; cdr3_nt: TGTGCCAGCAGCTTAGACGCCAGGCGACCCTACGAGCAGTACTTC; cdr3_aa: CASSLDARRPYEQYF
d_call: .; v_call: TRBV28; j_call: TRBJ2-3; clone_size: .; cdr3_nt: TGTGCCAGCAGTGGAGCCGTTGTGGACACAGATACGCAGTATTTT; cdr3_aa: CASSGAVVDTDTQYF
d_call: .; v_call: TRBV6-1; j_call: TRBJ2-5; clone_size: .; cdr3_nt: TGTGCCAGCAGTGGATCCGGGTCGATGCCGGTCGAGACCCAGTACTTC; cdr3_aa: CASSGSGSMPVETQYF
d_call: TRBD1; v_call: TRBV19; j_call: TRBJ1-1; clone_size: .; cdr3_nt: TGTGCCAGTAGGGACACAGGGGCCACTGAAGCTTTCTTT; cdr3_aa: CASRDTGATEAFF
d_call: TRBD2; v_call: TRBV6-5; j_call: TRBJ2-3; clone_size: .; cdr3_nt: TGTGCCAGCAGTTACTCGAAAGCGGGAGTCACAGATACGCAGTATTTT; cdr3_aa: CASSYSKAGVTDTQYF
d_call: TRBD1; v_call: TRBV12-5; j_call: TRBJ2-5; clone_size: .; cdr3_nt: TGTGCTAGTGGTTCCCGGGACAGGGGCTACCAAGAGACCCAGTACTTC; cdr3_aa: CASGSRDRGYQETQYF
d_call: TRBD2; v_call: TRBV13; j_call: TRBJ2-7; clone_size: .; cdr3_nt: TGTGCCAGCAGCGAAAACCAGGGACTAGCTTCTTACGAGCAGTACTTC; cdr3_aa: CASSENQGLASYEQYF
d_call: .; v_call: TRBV30; j_call: TRBJ2-2; clone_size: .; cdr3_nt: TGTGCCTGCGGGACTTTTATGGCCACCGGGGAGCTGTTTTTT; cdr3_aa: CACGTFMATGELFF
d_call: TRBD2; v_call: TRBV28; j_call: TRBJ2-7; clone_size: .; cdr3_nt: TGTGCCAGCAGGCGGGGTAGCGGGAGGGCCGAGGAGCAGTACTTC; cdr3_aa: CASRRGSGRAEEQYF
d_call: .; v_call: TRBV5-6; j_call: TRBJ1-1; clone_size: few; cdr3_nt: TGTGCCAGCAGCTTGGCGTCAGGGCGAGAAGCTTTCTTT; cdr3_aa: CASSLASGREAFF
d_call: TRBD2; v_call: TRBV28; j_call: TRBJ2-1; clone_size: few; cdr3_nt: TGTGCCAGCAGTTTAAGGGTTGCGGGAGGCCGCAGTGGGCATGAGCAGTTCTTC; cdr3_aa: CASSLRVAGGRSGHEQFF
d_call: TRBD2; v_call: TRBV5-1; j_call: TRBJ2-5; clone_size: .; cdr3_nt: TGCGCCAGCAGCCGAGCGGGAGAGGAAGAGACCCAGTACTTC; cdr3_aa: CASSRAGEEETQYF
d_call: .; v_call: TRBV5-4; j_call: TRBJ2-7; clone_size: once; cdr3_nt: TGTGCCAGCAGCTTGGGTTCTTCCTACGAGCAGTACTTC; cdr3_aa: CASSLGSSYEQYF
d_call: .; v_call: TRBV28; j_call: TRBJ2-7; clone_size: .; cdr3_nt: TGTGCCAGCAGTGAAAGAGAAGTCACCTACGAGCAGTACTTC; cdr3_aa: CASSEREVTYEQYF
d_call: .; v_call: TRBV19; j_call: TRBJ1-5; clone_size: few; cdr3_nt: TGTGCCAGTAGTACCGGAGGCAATCAGCCCCAGCATTTT; cdr3_aa: CASSTGGNQPQHF
d_call: TRBD1; v_call: TRBV27; j_call: TRBJ2-7; clone_size: .; cdr3_nt: TGTGCCAGCAAACGGACAGGGGGCAACGAGCAGTACTTC; cdr3_aa: CASKRTGGNEQYF
d_call: .; v_call: TRBV4-1; j_call: TRBJ1-2; clone_size: .; cdr3_nt: TGCGCCAGCAGCCAAGGGCGTGACACGAACTATGGCTACACCTTC; cdr3_aa: CASSQGRDTNYGYTF
d_call: .; v_call: TRBV6-1; j_call: TRBJ1-1; clone_size: .; cdr3_nt: TGTGCCACCGAACAGAACAGGGCGAACACTGAAGCTTTCTTT; cdr3_aa: CATEQNRANTEAFF
d_call: TRBD2; v_call: TRBV6-1; j_call: TRBJ2-1; clone_size: once; cdr3_nt: TGTGCCAGCAGTGAATACCGGACTAGCGGGAAACGGAATGAGCAGTTCTTC; cdr3_aa: CASSEYRTSGKRNEQFF
d_call: TRBD2; v_call: TRBV5-1; j_call: TRBJ2-7; clone_size: .; cdr3_nt: TGCGCCAGCAGCTTGTTAGCGGGCTACGAGCAGTACTTC; cdr3_aa: CASSLLAGYEQYF
d_call: .; v_call: TRBV4-2; j_call: TRBJ1-1; clone_size: .; cdr3_nt: TGTGCCAGCAGCGACGGAGGTCCTGAAGCTTTCTTT; cdr3_aa: CASSDGGPEAFF
d_call: TRBD1; v_call: TRBV30; j_call: TRBJ1-2; clone_size: .; cdr3_nt: TGTGCCTGGAGTGTATCCTGGGACAGACTTAACTATGGCTACACCTTC; cdr3_aa: CAWSVSWDRLNYGYTF
d_call: TRBD2; v_call: TRBV9; j_call: TRBJ2-1; clone_size: .; cdr3_nt: TGTGCCAGCAGCAAGGGACTAGCGAGTGAGCAGTTCTTC; cdr3_aa: CASSKGLASEQFF
d_call: .; v_call: TRBV15; j_call: TRBJ2-1; clone_size: .; cdr3_nt: TGTGCCACCAGCAGAGTATTCGGGACTGATAGCTCCTACAATGAGCAGTTCTTC; cdr3_aa: CATSRVFGTDSSYNEQFF
d_call: .; v_call: TRBV11-2; j_call: TRBJ2-3; clone_size: .; cdr3_nt: TGTGCCAGCAGCTTATCCCGACTACGAACAGATACGCAGTATTTT; cdr3_aa: CASSLSRLRTDTQYF